This T cell receptor (beta chain) was retrieved from a study of T-cell reconstitution after alpha-beta-depleted transplantation in children. Preparation of the TCRbeta library used unique molecular identifiers. TCRdb re-derived calls from the PCR reads in MiXCR, one entry per CDR3 protein. This table holds 200,000 to 250,000 distinct CDR3 sequences, roughly a tenth found once. This clonotype was picked up many times. The clonotype was recovered from a human donor who donated a stem cell graft to a child with acute lymphoblastic leukemia. The material sequenced was PBMCs from the stem cell graft donor, taken from the stem cell graft.

The CDR3 loop is CASTVGGYGYTF. CDR3 sequence (DNA): TGTGCCAGCACCGTAGGCGGCTATGGCTACACCTTC. V is TRBV7-9 and J is TRBJ1-2; no clear D gene. The V end lost 7 bases, the J end lost 4 bases, and 10 bases lay between the germline ends. Germline-derived CDR1 and CDR2 are SEHNR and FQNEAQ (reference sequence). The CDR3 has 12 amino acids.